This record covers a single T cell receptor (beta chain). Its specificity is unknown. The CDR3 ends on some other residue instead of the conserved phenylalanine or tryptophan, so this is likely a read error. No DNA is shown, since the ends of the CDR3 on it are uncertain; the CDR3 is the one TCRdb lists. This sample stems from a study of post-analysis software for immune sequencing data. In the study overall: The study covered relapsing-remitting, secondary progressive and progressive-relapsing courses of multiple sclerosis.

Incorporated into the TCR beta cDNA libraries were unique molecular identifiers, which served to reduce PCR and sequencing biases. TCRdb itself ran the PCR reads through MiXCR, one entry per CDR3 protein. The sample lists hundreds of thousands of distinct CDR3 sequences, around 64% occurring once. The V gene's germline CDR1 is SQVTM and CDR2 ANQGSEA. The CDR3 is made up of 13 amino acids, end residues included. The study's findings and limits: Under F measure analysis, samples from one preparation batch co-clustered strongly. Elevated frequency relative to controls characterized roughly five TRBV segments in patients, TRBV5-6, TRBV5-1 and TRBV20-1 among them.

The chain recombines TRBV29-1 with TRBJ2-5; the table's TRBD1 call for D was not verified on the DNA. The specimen sequenced was blood. This TCR was sampled from a girl aged 2-10 years with multiple sclerosis. The CDR3 loop reads CSVDGTGDETRYV.